The 30 T cell receptor beta chains given below trace back to one sample, sequenced in a study of cytomegalovirus exposure and HLA in healthy donors. The PCR had 60 Vbeta and 13 Jbeta primers. Using immunoSEQ multiplex PCR, the repertoire was profiled, and TCRdb retains in-frame clones only, with some absent. The sample contains nearly 110,000 clones, approximately 76% of which appear only once. What was sequenced was PBMCs. These receptors all stem from a man aged 18 to 30 in good health and CMV-seronegative.

The J gene is TRBJ1-5, the V gene TRBV27; D might be TRBD1 (6 bases). CDR3 length equals 14 residues. Trimming removed 3 bases at V and 6 bases at J, with 12 bases between. Per the germline V gene, CDR1 is MNHEY and CDR2 is SMNVEV (reference sequence). The CDR3: CASSFRGGGQPQHF. CDR3 in DNA: TGTGCCAGCAGTTTTAGGGGAGGGGGTCAGCCCCAGCATTTT.

The chain is built from TRBV2 and TRBJ1-1; the match to TRBD1 covers 7 bases. Trimming cost V 6 bases and J 4 bases; bases outside gene matches: 5. CDR1 and CDR2 (germline): SNHLY, FYNNEI. The CDR3 covers 13 residues. The CDR3 here is CASRATGATEAFF. The CDR3 nucleotides are TGTGCCAGCAGAGCAACAGGGGCCACTGAAGCTTTCTTT.

This clone was recorded once. The chain recombines TRBV28 with TRBJ2-1; the match to TRBD2 covers 12 bases. With 6 bases clipped from V and 3 bases from J, the junction kept 6 bases outside the gene matches. CDR1 and CDR2 (germline): MDHEN, SYDVKM. CDR3 length: 16 residues. CDR3: CASRGGLAGFYNEQFF. The CDR3 DNA reads TGTGCCAGCAGGGGGGGACTAGCGGGTTTCTACAATGAGCAGTTCTTC.

The chain couples TRBV5-5 to TRBJ1-1; D remains unclear. Trimming left V 4 bases short and J 1 base short, with 14 bases between. Looked up from germline, CDR1 is SGHKS and CDR2 is YYEKEE (reference sequence). The CDR3 spans 15 residues. The CDR3 loop is CASSPGGSKNTEAFF. The CDR3 DNA follows: TGTGCCAGCAGCCCGGGAGGTTCAAAGAACACTGAAGCTTTCTTT.

The V and J genes are TRBV9 and TRBJ2-5; D gene ambiguous. Trimming shortened V by 0 bases and J by 5 bases, and 14 bases separated the two germline ends. This CDR3 contains 15 residues. Germline-derived CDR1 and CDR2 are SGDLS and YYNGEE. The DNA for the CDR3 is TGTGCCAGCAGCGTAGCTTCCGGCTTCGGGGAGACCCAGTACTTC. Its protein is CASSVASGFGETQYF.

This clone was seen more than once but under ten times. This chain connects TRBV5-1 to TRBJ1-1; TRBD1 matches 8 bases. CDR1 and CDR2 from the germline V gene are SGHRS and YFSETQ. After removal of 4 bases from V and 6 bases from J, the junction contained 5 bases not matched to a gene. The length of the CDR3 is 13 residues. This CDR3 reads CASSRTGISEAFF. DNA for the CDR3: TGCGCCAGCAGCCGGACAGGGATCTCTGAAGCTTTCTTT.

Points on this clone: The junction does not match germline at one end; this may be a read error. The chain joins TRBV2 to TRBJ2-1; D is uncertain. CDR1 and CDR2 (germline): SNHLY, FYNNEI. The CDR3 is made up of 10 amino acids. CDR3 in amino acids: CASSEARVIF. Written as DNA, the CDR3 is TGTGCCAGCAGTGAGGCCCGGGTGATCTTC.

This clone was picked up a small number of times. The chain has TRBV6-4 and TRBJ2-2; 8 bases map to TRBD2. This CDR3 has 15 residues. After removal of 3 bases from V and 3 bases from J, the junction contained 3 bases not matched to a gene. CDR1 MRHNA and CDR2 SNTAGT come from the germline V gene. In nucleotides, the CDR3 is TGTGCCAGCAGTGAGGGTAGCGGGGACACCGGGGAGCTGTTTTTT. It is translated as CASSEGSGDTGELFF.

The gene calls are TRBV20-1 and TRBJ1-1; D perhaps matches TRBD1 (5 bases). V was pared by 3 bases and J by 10 bases, with 12 bases between. The length of the CDR3 is 11 residues. Germline V gene lookup returns CDR1 DFQATT and CDR2 SNEGSKA (reference sequence). Written as DNA, the CDR3 is TGCAGTGCTAGTGAGGGGAGGGGAGCTTTCTTT. It is translated as CSASEGRGAFF.

The chain recombines TRBV5-1 with TRBJ2-3; no firm D call. With 6 bases removed from V and 6 bases from J, the gap between germline ends came to 8 bases. This CDR3 is built from 11 residues. CDR1 and CDR2 (germline): SGHRS, YFSETQ. The DNA of the CDR3 is TGCGCCAGCACCCTCAGGGATACGCAGTATTTT. It yields the protein CASTLRDTQYF. Supplemented by reference TRBV5-1 and TRBJ2-3, the full variable domain reads KAGVTQTPRYLIKTRGQQVTLSCSPISGHRSVSWYQQTPGQGLQFLFEYFSETQRNKGNFPGRFSGRQFSNSRSEMNVSTLELGDSALYLCASTLRDTQYFGPGTRLTVL.

This rearrangement joins TRBV7-3 to TRBJ1-6; D remains unclear. Germline V lookup: CDR1 SGHTA, CDR2 FQGTGA. This CDR3 comprises 13 residues. V lost 2 bases to trimming and J lost 11 bases, with 10 bases between them. The CDR3 bases are TGTGCCAGCAGCTTAGGGTCGGGTACACCCCTCCACTTT. Amino acid sequence: CASSLGSGTPLHF.

The rearrangement links TRBV4-1 to TRBJ1-2; possible D gene TRBD1, 5 bases. The germline CDR1 and CDR2 sequences are MGHRA and YSYEKL. V shed 0 bases and J shed 8 bases, with 22 bases lying between them. The CDR3 is 17 amino acids. The CDR3 sequence is CASSQESGGDSSNGYTF. As DNA, the CDR3 is TGCGCCAGCAGCCAAGAAAGCGGGGGAGACAGCAGCAACGGCTACACCTTC.

V and J are TRBV19 and TRBJ1-4; 8 bases fit TRBD1. The CDR3 extends over 14 amino acids. From germline, CDR1 is LNHDA and CDR2 SQIVND (reference sequence). The J segment lost 14 bases and the V segment lost 3 bases, leaving 11 bases of the junction unmatched. The CDR3 is CASSIGPPTGDLFF. For the CDR3, the DNA is TGTGCCAGTAGTATTGGTCCTCCGACAGGGGATCTGTTTTTT.

This clone was counted once. Other nucleotide sequences in the sample specify the same CDR3. The V and J genes are TRBV7-6 and TRBJ2-5; D may be TRBD2 (6 bases). This CDR3 region has 16 residues. The germline CDR1 and CDR2 sequences are SGHVS and FNYEAQ. The V end lost 5 bases, the J end lost 5 bases, and 21 bases lay between the germline ends. CDR3 in amino acids: CASSQPLKAGGETQYF. The CDR3 bases are TGTGCCAGCAGCCAACCGTTAAAAGCGGGTGGGGAGACCCAGTACTTC.

The J gene is TRBJ1-6, the V gene TRBV7-3; 7 bases fit TRBD1. CDR3 length: 15 residues. Germline CDR1 is SGHTA and CDR2 is FQGTGA. The V and J ends lost 0 bases and 9 bases, in that order; junction bases with no gene match: 5. CDR3 coding DNA: TGTGCCAGCAGCTTAACGGGGACAGCTCTTTCACCCCTCCACTTT. Protein: CASSLTGTALSPLHF.

In the case of this clone: One junction end does not reproduce the germline sequence, and a read error may be involved. The chain employs TRBV7-9 and TRBJ2-5; TRBD2 might be the D (6 bases). This CDR3 contains 14 residues. CDR1 and CDR2 (germline): SEHNR, FQNEAQ (reference sequence). The CDR3 nucleotides read TGTTCCAGCAGCTTAGTAGGAGGGGTGGAGACCCAGTACTTC. It yields the protein CSSSLVGGVETQYF.

The rearrangement links TRBV13 to TRBJ2-3; TRBD1 is a possible D gene (5 bases). This CDR3 spans 15 amino acids. Trimming cost V 5 bases and J 5 bases, with 17 bases left between them. The germline CDR1 and CDR2 sequences are PRHDT and FYEKMQ (reference sequence). Here the CDR3 DNA reads TGTGCCAGCAGCCTGACGACAGCTAGGGGAGATACGCAGTATTTT. Its translation is CASSLTTARGDTQYF.

CDR3 in amino acids: CATRGQGLYQPQHF. CDR3 DNA sequence: TGTGCCACCAGGGGACAGGGGCTATATCAGCCCCAGCATTTT. This chain uses TRBV6-6 with TRBJ1-5, with 10 bases lining up with TRBD1. The CDR3 covers 14 residues. Trimming removed 10 bases from V and 5 bases from J; junction bases left unmatched: 8. Germline V gene sequence: CDR1 MNHNY, CDR2 SVGAGI (reference sequence).

For the CDR3, the DNA is TGTGCCAGTAGTATAGCTGGGCCCTCCGTGATGTTCTTC. It translates to CASSIAGPSVMFF. The chain combines TRBV19 with TRBJ2-1; no clear D. The CDR3 contains 13 residues. Germline V lookup: CDR1 LNHDA, CDR2 SQIVND (reference sequence). The V gene lost 1 base and the J gene lost 15 bases, with 16 bases spanning the gap.

The chain uses TRBV11-2 and TRBJ2-5, with 14 bases lining up with TRBD2. CDR3 length: 15 amino acids. V lost 5 bases and J lost 4; bases outside the gene matches: 3. Germline CDR1 is SGHAT and CDR2 is FQNNGV. DNA for the CDR3: TGTGCCAGCAGCCAGGGACTAGCGGGGGCAGAGACCCAGTACTTC. Translating gives CASSQGLAGAETQYF.

The chain combines TRBV6-1 with TRBJ1-6; D ambiguous. V shed 11 bases and J shed 8 bases, with 16 bases lying between them. This CDR3 has 13 amino acids. Germline CDR1 is MNHNS and CDR2 is SASEGT. CDR3 residues: CARSSGGDSPLHF. The CDR3 nucleotides read TGTGCCCGGTCCAGTGGCGGTGATTCACCCCTCCACTTT.

This clone was seen a handful of times. This rearrangement joins TRBV19 to TRBJ2-7, with a weak D call TRBD2 (6 bases). Germline CDR1 is LNHDA and CDR2 is SQIVND (reference sequence). Trimming cost V 6 bases and J 3 bases, with 18 bases left between them. This CDR3 comprises 15 residues. The CDR3 sequence: CASRKGTVHYYEQYF. The CDR3 DNA is TGTGCCAGTAGGAAAGGGACTGTACACTACTACGAGCAGTACTTC.

In its sample, this clone was seen once. This sequence joins TRBV7-6 and TRBJ2-3; D perhaps matches TRBD1 (6 bases). Germline CDR1 SGHVS, CDR2 FNYEAQ. The CDR3 runs to 16 residues. Trimming left V 5 bases short and J 2 bases short, with 17 bases between. CDR3 sequence reads: CASSLGTLLATDTQYF. The DNA of the CDR3 is TGTGCCAGCAGCCTGGGGACACTCCTGGCCACAGATACGCAGTATTTT.

J is TRBJ1-1 and V is TRBV7-2; no clear D gene. CDR3 length: 15 amino acids. V was trimmed by 2 bases and J by 0 bases, leaving 10 bases between them. Germline V gives CDR1 SGHTA, CDR2 FQGNSA. The CDR3: CASSLTPGLNTEAFF. The DNA of the CDR3 is TGTGCCAGCAGCTTAACGCCGGGTTTGAACACTGAAGCTTTCTTT.

The V call is TRBV7-2, the J call TRBJ2-1; 10 bases fit TRBD2. Germline V gene lookup returns CDR1 SGHTA and CDR2 FQGNSA. The CDR3 contains 14 residues. The CDR3 sequence is CASAGGPVFDEQFF. The CDR3 nucleotides read TGTGCTTCAGCGGGGGGGCCGGTGTTCGATGAGCAGTTCTTC.

This clone was seen a few times. The chain links TRBV19 to TRBJ2-3; 12 nucleotides match TRBD2. This CDR3 is 15 amino acids long. Losses at the gene ends were 6 bases for V and 7 bases for J; bases not matched to a gene: 8. From germline, CDR1 is LNHDA and CDR2 SQIVND (reference sequence). CDR3 in DNA: TGTGCCAGTAGCAACCGGACTAGCGGGACCCATACGCAGTATTTT. The encoded protein is CASSNRTSGTHTQYF.

This rearrangement joins TRBV5-6 to TRBJ2-4; D is possibly TRBD2 (5 bases). Germline V gives CDR1 SGHDT, CDR2 YYEEEE. Trimming pared 4 bases from V and 8 bases from J, leaving 22 bases between. The CDR3 covers 16 residues. The chain's CDR3 is CASSPTAVRARDIQYF. CDR3 nucleotides: TGTGCCAGCAGCCCGACGGCAGTCCGCGCGAGGGACATTCAGTACTTC. Full variable domain (outside the CDR3, taken from reference TRBV5-6 and TRBJ2-4): DAGVTQSPTHLIKTRGQQVTLRCSPKSGHDTVSWYQQALGQGPQFIFQYYEEEERQRGNFPDRFSGHQFPNYSSELNVNALLLGDSALYLCASSPTAVRARDIQYFGAGTRLSVL.

The J gene is TRBJ2-2, the V gene TRBV5-4; a weak D match, TRBD1 (6 bases). CDR1 is SGHNT and CDR2 is YYREEE in the germline V gene (reference sequence). The CDR3 sequence is 15 residues long. The V and J ends lost 3 bases and 0 bases respectively, with 9 bases between them. The CDR3 DNA sequence: TGTGCCAGCAGCTACAGACAGGCGAACACCGGGGAGCTGTTTTTT. This gives the protein CASSYRQANTGELFF.

The rearrangement links TRBV10-3 to TRBJ2-2, with 7 nucleotides matching TRBD1. CDR3 length: 15 residues. CDR1 is ENHRY, CDR2 SYGVKD, per germline. Trimming removed 6 bases from V and 0 bases from J; junction bases left unmatched: 4. The CDR3 is CAIRFGTANTGELFF. The CDR3 DNA is TGTGCCATCAGATTTGGGACAGCGAACACCGGGGAGCTGTTTTTT.

J is TRBJ1-6 and V is TRBV28; no clear D gene. Germline V gene lookup returns CDR1 MDHEN and CDR2 SYDVKM. This CDR3 is 12 amino acids long. Trimming pared 3 bases from V and 10 bases from J, leaving 7 bases between. This CDR3 is CASSFGGSPLHF. The CDR3 nucleotides read TGTGCCAGCAGTTTTGGAGGATCACCCCTCCACTTT.